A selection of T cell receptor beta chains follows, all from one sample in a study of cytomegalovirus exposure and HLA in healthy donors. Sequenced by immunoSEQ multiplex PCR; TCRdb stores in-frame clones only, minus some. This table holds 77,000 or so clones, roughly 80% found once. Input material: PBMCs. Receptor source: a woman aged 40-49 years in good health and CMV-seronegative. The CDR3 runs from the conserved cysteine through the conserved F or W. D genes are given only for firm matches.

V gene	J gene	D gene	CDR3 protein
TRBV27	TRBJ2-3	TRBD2	CASSFITSGSTDTQYF
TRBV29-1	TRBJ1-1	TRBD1	CSAQGGTGYPEAFF
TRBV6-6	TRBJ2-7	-	CASSSQGPGYEQYF
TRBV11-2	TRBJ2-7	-	CASSLVGDFSYSYEQYF
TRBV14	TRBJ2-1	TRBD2	CASSQDLGLAHLGNEQFF
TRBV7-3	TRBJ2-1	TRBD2	CASSLRGGHEQFF
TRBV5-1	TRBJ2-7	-	CASSLGAAGVEQYF
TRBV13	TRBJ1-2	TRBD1	CASKGTGWVVDGYTF
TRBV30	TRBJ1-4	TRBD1	CAWSGGQGREKLFF
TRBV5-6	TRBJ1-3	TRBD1	CASSLKQGALGNTIYF
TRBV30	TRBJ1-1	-	CAWSGQVDTEAFF
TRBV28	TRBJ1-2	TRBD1	CASRSTGGSYGYTF
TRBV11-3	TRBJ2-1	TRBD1	CASSLRVSGQGYNEQFF
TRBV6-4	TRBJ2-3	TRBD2	CASSDSTSGSGTQYF
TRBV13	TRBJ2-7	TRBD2	CASSSGLATSYEQYF
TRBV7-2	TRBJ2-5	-	CASSLNRGGRETQYF
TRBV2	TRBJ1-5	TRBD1	CASRNRGTLPQHF
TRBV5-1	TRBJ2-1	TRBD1	CASSTRTGTNEQFF
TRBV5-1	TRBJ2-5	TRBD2	CASSWAGTSEETQYF
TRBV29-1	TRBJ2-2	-	CSVGGLTNTGELFF
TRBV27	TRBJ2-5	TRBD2	CASSSPASGGGPETQYF
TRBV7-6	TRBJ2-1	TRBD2	CASSSTSGRAHNEQFF
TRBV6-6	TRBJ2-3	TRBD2	CASSGTSGGTQYF
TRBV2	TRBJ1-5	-	CASSEYRDQPQHF
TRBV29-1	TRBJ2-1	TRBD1	CSVEVIGTAIYNEQFF
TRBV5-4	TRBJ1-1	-	CASSSGPLTVSNTEAFF
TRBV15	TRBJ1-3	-	CATSRDRPGKTFGNTIYF
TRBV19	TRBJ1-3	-	CASSIGVASGNTIYF